This entry features one TCR beta chain sequence. The patients who served as multiple sclerosis controls were treatment-naive and had stable or active relapsing-remitting disease that fulfilled the revised McDonald criteria. TEMRA cells were FACS-enriched, with CD8+ and CD4+ T cells isolated negatively. This entry is derived from a study of CD8 T cells in Susac syndrome. Reverse transcription used roughly 0.5 to 1 ug RNA and random hexamers. The immunoSEQ assay covered 54 Vbeta and 13 Jbeta segments for CDR3. TCRdb reanalysed the immunoSEQ multiplex PCR reads using MiXCR and keeps one entry per CDR3 protein. Of about 250,000 distinct CDR3 sequences listed, roughly 95% are singletons. V lost 7 bases to trimming and J lost 2 bases, with 17 bases between them. The CDR3 runs to 16 residues. Germline V gives CDR1 LGHDT, CDR2 YNNKEL (reference sequence).

The sample consisted of CD4+ T cells from PBMCs. The rearrangement uses TRBV3-1 and TRBJ2-2; D possibly corresponds to TRBD1 (5 bases). The source is a human donor with multiple sclerosis. CDR3: CASKQDATLNTGELFF. The DNA for the CDR3 is TGTGCCAGCAAACAGGACGCGACCCTAAACACCGGGGAGCTGTTTTTT.